The following is a TCR beta chain sequence with its context. This record comes from a study of T-cell memory formation after mild COVID-19. The germline V gene encodes CDR1 SGHVS and CDR2 FNYEAQ. The CDR3 totals 13 residues. Trimming removed 3 bases from V and 0 bases from J, with 5 bases in between. TCR alpha and TCR beta cDNA libraries carrying sample barcodes and UMIs were produced by 5'RACE using constant-segment primers. Via MiXCR, TCRdb re-called the 5' RACE reads, giving one row per CDR3 protein. The sample lists approximately 100,000 distinct CDR3 sequences; roughly 10% were seen once. This receptor was identified in a man aged 18 to 30 who had mild COVID-19 (a few samples of this study predate the infection). Cell type and time point are not known. The chain joins TRBV7-6 to TRBJ1-1; no reliable D call. Material for sequencing was PBMCs or a T cell subset sorted from them (not recorded which). The CDR3 DNA reads TGTGCCAGCAGCTTTTTGATGAACACTGAAGCTTTCTTT. This codes for CASSFLMNTEAFF.